Shown below are 8 T cell receptor beta chains from a single sample sequenced in a study of T-cell memory formation after mild COVID-19. TCRdb itself ran the 5' RACE reads through MiXCR, one entry per CDR3 protein. This table holds under 350,000 distinct CDR3 sequences, 15% to 20% found once. Sequencing used PBMCs or a T cell subset sorted from them (not recorded which). The receptors were sampled from a man younger than 35 who had mild COVID-19 (a few samples of this study predate the infection). Cell type and time point are not known.

The chain recombines TRBV12-3 or TRBV12-4 with TRBJ1-1, with D perhaps matching TRBD1 (5 bases). Trimming left V 5 bases short and J 6 bases short, with 25 bases between. The CDR3 has 17 residues. The CDR3 here is CASSPRRGTGSVSEAFF. Here the CDR3 DNA reads TGTGCCAGCAGTCCCAGGCGGGGGACGGGTTCCGTTTCTGAAGCTTTCTTT.

The gene calls are TRBV5-6 and TRBJ1-5; 7 nucleotides agree with TRBD1. CDR3 size: 16 residues. After removal of 6 bases from V and 1 base from J, the junction contained 10 bases not matched to a gene. In germline, CDR1 is SGHDT, CDR2 YYEEEE. This CDR3 is CASKEPGQRSNQPQHF. The CDR3, as DNA: TGTGCCAGCAAAGAACCGGGACAGAGGAGCAATCAGCCCCAGCATTTT.

V and J are TRBV29-1 and TRBJ1-1, with 8 bases lining up with TRBD1. The length of the CDR3 is 11 residues. Losses at the gene ends were 6 bases for V and 6 bases for J; bases not matched to a gene: 3. The V gene's germline CDR1 is SQVTM and CDR2 ANQGSEA. CDR3 amino acids: CSVRTGPEAFF. CDR3 sequence (DNA): TGCAGCGTACGGACAGGGCCTGAAGCTTTCTTT.

This clonotype was seen more than once but under ten times. The chain combines TRBV29-1 with TRBJ1-1; tentative D call: TRBD1 (5 bases). The V and J ends lost 0 bases and 0 bases respectively, with 8 bases between them. Germline V gives CDR1 SQVTM, CDR2 ANQGSEA. The CDR3 loop spans 14 amino acids. CDR3 nucleotide sequence: TGCAGCGTTGAAGAACCGGGACTGAACACTGAAGCTTTCTTT. As protein: CSVEEPGLNTEAFF.

This clonotype was recorded a few times. The chain links TRBV3-1 to TRBJ1-1, with D tentatively TRBD1 (5 bases). V was cut by 4 bases and J by 1 base, with 16 bases left in between. The V gene's germline CDR1 is LGHDT and CDR2 YNNKEL (reference sequence). This CDR3 has 16 residues. In DNA, the CDR3 is TGTGCCAGCAGCCGGGATAACCCAGGGACGAACACTGAAGCTTTCTTT. This encodes CASSRDNPGTNTEAFF.

The chain links TRBV7-9 to TRBJ2-7; 12 bases are a match to TRBD2. The CDR3 length is 13 residues. Losses at the gene ends were 10 bases for V and 4 bases for J; bases not matched to a gene: 5. Germline V gene data show CDR1 as SEHNR and CDR2 as FQNEAQ (reference sequence). The DNA of the CDR3 is TGTGCCAACACCGGGACTAGCGGGTACGAGCAGTACTTC. Translation gives CANTGTSGYEQYF.

The chain joins TRBV10-3 to TRBJ2-1; TRBD1 matches 8 bases. The trim removed 7 bases at V and 7 bases at J, leaving 15 bases unmatched. Germline CDR1 and CDR2: ENHRY and SYGVKD. This CDR3 region has 16 residues. CDR3 bases: TGTGCCATCACATCGAGGTGGCAGGGGGCGAGGAATGAGCAGTTCTTC. Protein sequence: CAITSRWQGARNEQFF.

A few counts support this clonotype. The genes are TRBV29-1 and TRBJ1-1; D is undetermined. Per the germline V gene, CDR1 is SQVTM and CDR2 is ANQGSEA. This CDR3 region has 12 residues. V was pared by 4 bases and J by 1 base, with 7 bases between. The CDR3 is CSVVPGNTEAFF. The CDR3 DNA is TGCAGCGTTGTGCCAGGGAACACTGAAGCTTTCTTT.